The clone carrying this T cell receptor beta chain was seen a handful of times. What it binds is unknown. This sample is drawn from a study of cytomegalovirus exposure and HLA in healthy donors. Study-wide context: Of several hundred genotyped donors, about 80% clustered with self-reported Caucasian donors. Study-wide results and caveats: Because they were indistinguishable, some V segments, including TRBV6-2 and TRBV6-3, were excluded. Presence/absence analyses assumed roughly uniform sequencing depth across donors, which may not hold.

Vbeta (60) and Jbeta (13) primers were used in the PCR. The data were produced by immunoSEQ multiplex PCR, yet TCRdb's version contains in-frame clones alone and is incomplete. This repertoire shows 80,000 to 95,000 clones, approximately 85% found once; its top ten account for around 5.2%. Germline-derived CDR1 and CDR2 are MNHNS and SASEGT. The CDR3 length is 12 residues. V lost 0 bases to trimming and J lost 8 bases, with 7 bases between them. J is TRBJ1-1 and V is TRBV6-1; D is unresolved. This clonotype was obtained from a woman aged 18-35 years in good health and CMV-seropositive. The sequencing sample was made of PBMCs. CDR3 sequence: CASSEAGREAFF. The CDR3 region has the DNA TGTGCCAGCAGTGAAGCGGGCAGGGAAGCTTTCTTT.